This T cell receptor beta chain was recovered during a study of control samples from healthy donors and cancer patients. Germline CDR1 MNHEY, CDR2 SVGAGI. The CDR3 is 13 residues long. As regards this clone: One end of the junction does not line up with germline, which may come from a read error.

Assay: immunoSEQ multiplex PCR; the TCRdb copy retains only in-frame clones and omits some. The sample lists 170,000 or so clones, more than 85% occurring once. The chain employs TRBV6-5 and TRBJ2-5; D is ambiguous. Sequencing was carried out using blood. The receptor comes from a woman aged 40 to 49 in good health. The CDR3 nucleotides read TGTGCCAGCAGGTCGACGTGGCAAGGGACCCAGTACTTC. Its translation: CASRSTWQGTQYF.